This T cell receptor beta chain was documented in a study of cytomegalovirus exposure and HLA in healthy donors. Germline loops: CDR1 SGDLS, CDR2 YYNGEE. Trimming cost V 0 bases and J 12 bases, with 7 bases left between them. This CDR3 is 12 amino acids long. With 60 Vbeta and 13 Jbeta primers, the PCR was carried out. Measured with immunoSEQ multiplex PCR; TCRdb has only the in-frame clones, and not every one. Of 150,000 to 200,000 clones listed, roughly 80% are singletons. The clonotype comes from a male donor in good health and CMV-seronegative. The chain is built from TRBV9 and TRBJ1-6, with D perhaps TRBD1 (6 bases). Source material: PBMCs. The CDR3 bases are TGTGCCAGCAGCGTAGAGGGGGAACCCCTCCACTTT. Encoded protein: CASSVEGEPLHF.